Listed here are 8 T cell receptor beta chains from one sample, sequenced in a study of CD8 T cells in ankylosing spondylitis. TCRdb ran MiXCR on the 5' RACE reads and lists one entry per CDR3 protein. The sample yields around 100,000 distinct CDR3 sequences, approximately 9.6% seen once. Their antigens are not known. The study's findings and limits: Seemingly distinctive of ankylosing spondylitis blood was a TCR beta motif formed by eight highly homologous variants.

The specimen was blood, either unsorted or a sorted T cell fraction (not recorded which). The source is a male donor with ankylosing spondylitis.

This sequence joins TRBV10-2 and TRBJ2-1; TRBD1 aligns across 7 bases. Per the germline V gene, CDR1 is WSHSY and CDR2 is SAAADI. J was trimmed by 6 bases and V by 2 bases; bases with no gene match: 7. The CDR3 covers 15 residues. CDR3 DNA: TGCGCCAGCAGTGAGCGACAGGGTTTAAGCAATGAGCAGTTCTTC. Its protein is CASSERQGLSNEQFF.

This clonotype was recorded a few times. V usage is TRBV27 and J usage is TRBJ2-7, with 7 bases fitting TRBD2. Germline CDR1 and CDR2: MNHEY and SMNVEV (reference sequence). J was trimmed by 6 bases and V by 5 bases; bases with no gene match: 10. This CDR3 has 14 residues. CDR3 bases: TGTGCCAGCAGTCCCCGGGAGGCCCCCCGCGAGCAGTACTTC. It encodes CASSPREAPREQYF.

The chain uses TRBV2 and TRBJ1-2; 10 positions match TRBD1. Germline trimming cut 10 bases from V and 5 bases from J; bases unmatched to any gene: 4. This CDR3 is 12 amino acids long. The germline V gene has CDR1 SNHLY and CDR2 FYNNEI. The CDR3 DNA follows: TGTGCCACCGGGACAGGGGTGTATGGCTACACCTTC. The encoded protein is CATGTGVYGYTF.

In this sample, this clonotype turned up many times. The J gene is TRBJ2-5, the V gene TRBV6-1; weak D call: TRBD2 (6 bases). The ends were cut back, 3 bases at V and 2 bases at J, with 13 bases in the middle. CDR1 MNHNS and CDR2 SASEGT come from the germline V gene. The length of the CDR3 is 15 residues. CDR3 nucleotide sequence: TGTGCCAGCAGTGATGCGTCAGGGACTCAAGAGACCCAGTACTTC. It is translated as CASSDASGTQETQYF.

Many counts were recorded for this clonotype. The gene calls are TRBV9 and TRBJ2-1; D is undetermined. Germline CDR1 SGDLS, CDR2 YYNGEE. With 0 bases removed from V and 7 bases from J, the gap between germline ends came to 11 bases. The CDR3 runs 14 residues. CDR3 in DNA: TGTGCCAGCAGCGTAGTTCCCTCGGCGAATGAGCAGTTCTTC. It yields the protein CASSVVPSANEQFF.

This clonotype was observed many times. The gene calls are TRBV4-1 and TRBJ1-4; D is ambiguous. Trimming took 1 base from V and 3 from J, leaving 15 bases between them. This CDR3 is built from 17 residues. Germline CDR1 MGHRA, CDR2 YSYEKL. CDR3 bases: TGCGCCAGCAGCCAAGGCCGGCTGACAATCCCTAATGAAAAACTGTTTTTT. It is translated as CASSQGRLTIPNEKLFF.

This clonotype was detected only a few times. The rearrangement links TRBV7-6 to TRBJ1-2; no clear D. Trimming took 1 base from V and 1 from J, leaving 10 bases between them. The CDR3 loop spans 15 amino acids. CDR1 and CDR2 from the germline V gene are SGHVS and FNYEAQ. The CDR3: CASSLGISLNYGYTF. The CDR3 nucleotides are TGTGCCAGCAGCTTAGGTATCAGCCTTAACTATGGCTACACCTTC.

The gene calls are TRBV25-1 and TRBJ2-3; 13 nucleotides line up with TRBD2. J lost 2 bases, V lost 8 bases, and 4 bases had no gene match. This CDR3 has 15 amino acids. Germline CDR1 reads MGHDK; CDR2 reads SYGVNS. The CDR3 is CASSGLAGATDTQYF. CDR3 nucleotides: TGTGCCAGCTCCGGACTAGCGGGGGCCACAGATACGCAGTATTTT.